The next 3 T cell receptor beta chains were all read from a single sample in a study of blood T cell repertoires in COVID-19. Produced via immunoSEQ multiplex PCR; TCRdb's table is partial and in-frame only. This repertoire shows approximately 250,000 clones, around nine tenths found once; its top ten account for 1.5% to 2%. The sample was peripheral blood. The receptors originated from an older woman who had recovered from COVID-19.

The chain is built from TRBV7-6 and TRBJ2-3, with 11 bases identical to TRBD1. The CDR3 sequence is 15 residues long. Per the germline V gene, CDR1 is SGHVS and CDR2 is FNYEAQ. Trimming at V came to 4 bases and at J to 7 bases, leaving 7 bases not matched to a gene. The CDR3 sequence is CASSSQGQGVYTQYF. The DNA of the CDR3 is TGTGCCAGCAGCTCCCAGGGACAGGGGGTTTATACGCAGTATTTT.

V and J are TRBV19 and TRBJ1-1; 8 bases are a match to TRBD1. CDR1 and CDR2 from the germline V gene are LNHDA and SQIVND (reference sequence). V shed 3 bases and J 0 bases; nucleotides not matched to a gene: 0. There are 14 residues in the CDR3. This CDR3 is CASSMDRVNTEAFF. Here the CDR3 DNA reads TGTGCCAGTAGTATGGACAGGGTGAACACTGAAGCTTTCTTT.

The genes are TRBV11-3 and TRBJ2-3; the match to TRBD1 covers 12 bases. After removal of 5 bases from V and 4 bases from J, the junction contained 4 bases not matched to a gene. Germline V gene lookup returns CDR1 SGHNT and CDR2 YENEEA. CDR3 length: 15 residues. The CDR3 DNA reads as TGTGCCAGCAGCCCCGGGACAGGGGGCGCAGATACGCAGTATTTT. Protein: CASSPGTGGADTQYF.